These 13 T cell receptor beta chains were sequenced from one sample in a study of molecular identifiers for immune sequencing clone quantification. TCRdb passed the PCR reads through MiXCR, listing each CDR3 protein once. The repertoire has about 65,000 distinct CDR3 sequences, around 18% of them found once; the top ten carry roughly 1.4%. The sample taken for sequencing was naive CD8+ T cells from blood, with Jurkat cell RNA spiked in. Subset described: FACS-sorted CD8+CD4-CCR7+CD45RA+ naive T cells. Source of these receptors: a human donor in good health. Some libraries in this study had Jurkat cell RNA spiked in.

This clonotype was observed at least ten times. The rearrangement uses TRBV13 and TRBJ1-1; D not certain. The length of the CDR3 is 15 residues. Germline CDR1 and CDR2: PRHDT and FYEKMQ (reference sequence). V lost 5 bases to trimming and J lost 1 base, with 14 bases between them. The CDR3 reads CASSPTAGSNTEAFF. The CDR3 DNA follows: TGTGCCAGCAGCCCCACCGCGGGCTCGAACACTGAAGCTTTCTTT. Complete variable domain (other parts from reference TRBV13 and TRBJ1-1): AAGVIQSPRHLIKEKRETATLKCYPIPRHDTVYWYQQGPGQDPQFLISFYEKMQSDKGSIPDRFSAQQFSDYHSELNMSSLELGDSALYFCASSPTAGSNTEAFFGQGTRLTVV.

At least ten counts were recorded for this clonotype. V is TRBV11-2 and J is TRBJ2-1, with D unresolved. CDR1 is SGHAT and CDR2 is FQNNGV in the germline V gene. CDR3 size: 12 residues. V was shortened by 4 bases and J by 8 bases, with 9 bases between the two germline ends. CDR3 amino acids: CASSSATDEQFF. Written as DNA, the CDR3 is TGTGCCAGCAGCTCTGCGACGGATGAGCAGTTCTTC.

Ten or more counts support this clonotype. This chain connects TRBV6-5 to TRBJ2-3, with 7 bases identical to TRBD2. The CDR3 loop spans 17 amino acids. The V and J ends lost 4 bases and 2 bases, in that order; junction bases with no gene match: 12. Germline values: CDR1 MNHEY, CDR2 SVGAGI. The CDR3 is CASSSLLSSGDTDTQYF. The CDR3 nucleotides are TGTGCCAGCAGTTCATTACTCTCTAGCGGCGACACAGATACGCAGTATTTT.

In regard to this clonotype: The junction and the germline gene differ at one end; a read error may be behind it. V is TRBV9 and J is TRBJ2-7; 7 nucleotides align to TRBD2. Germline CDR1 is SGDLS and CDR2 is YYNGEE. The CDR3 spans 13 residues. Here the CDR3 DNA reads TGTGTCAGCAGCGTAGGGGCGGGGGACGAGCAGTACTTC. It codes for CVSSVGAGDEQYF.

Only one count was recorded for this clonotype. The chain uses TRBV2 and TRBJ1-1; no firm D call. The germline V gene has CDR1 SNHLY and CDR2 FYNNEI. There are 14 residues in the CDR3. V was pared by 6 bases and J by 4 bases, with 15 bases between. This chain's CDR3 is CASSPAGWSTEAFF. The CDR3 nucleotides are TGTGCCAGCAGCCCGGCGGGGTGGAGCACTGAAGCTTTCTTT.

This clonotype was detected many times. This chain uses TRBV6-8 with TRBJ1-5; TRBD1 matches at 7 bases. The junction had 8 bases not matched to a gene; V was cut back by 0 bases and J by 9 bases. The length of the CDR3 is 15 residues. Germline V lookup: CDR1 MNHGY, CDR2 SAAAGT. The CDR3 is CASSYSRGTARPQHF. In DNA, the CDR3 is TGTGCCAGCAGTTACTCGAGAGGGACAGCTCGGCCCCAGCATTTT.

This clonotype has a count of ten or more. This sequence joins TRBV11-2 and TRBJ2-7, with TRBD1 as a possible D gene (6 bases). The CDR3 has 15 amino acids. From germline, CDR1 is SGHAT and CDR2 FQNNGV. V lost 0 bases and J lost 7, with 16 bases in between. The CDR3 nucleotides are TGTGCCAGCAGCTTAGAGATAGCAGGGGTAGGGGAGCAGTACTTC. It is translated as CASSLEIAGVGEQYF.

Ten or more counts support this clonotype. The V and J genes are TRBV6-2 or TRBV6-3 and TRBJ2-5; D remains ambiguous. Looked up from germline, CDR1 is MNHEY and CDR2 is SVGEGT. The CDR3 is made up of 12 amino acids. Trimming cost V 2 bases and J 8 bases, with 9 bases left between them. CDR3 protein: CASSYMQTTQYF. The CDR3, as DNA: TGTGCCAGCAGTTACATGCAAACTACCCAGTACTTC.

As regards this clonotype: This sequence may be a read error, since a much larger clone differs from it by one base. The gene calls are TRBV27 and TRBJ2-7; 13 positions match TRBD2. Germline CDR1 is MNHEY and CDR2 is SMNVEV (reference sequence). After removal of 6 bases from V and 5 bases from J, the junction contained 4 bases not matched to a gene. This CDR3 is built from 14 residues. CDR3 protein: CASRLAGGTHEQYF. As DNA, the CDR3 is TGTGCCAGCAGACTAGCGGGAGGGACCCACGAGCAGTACTTC.

This clonotype was counted many times. V gene TRBV27 combines with J gene TRBJ2-6; D uncertain. CDR3 length: 15 amino acids. V gave up 2 bases and J gave up 2 bases, with 7 bases separating them. Germline V lookup: CDR1 MNHEY, CDR2 SMNVEV (reference sequence). In DNA form, the CDR3 reads TGTGCCAGCAGTTTACAGCCTACTGGGGCCAACGTCCTGACTTTC. Amino acid sequence: CASSLQPTGANVLTF.

This clonotype was found many times. The chain couples TRBV6-5 to TRBJ2-7; D is ambiguous. V was shortened by 2 bases and J by 6 bases, with 17 bases between the two germline ends. Per the germline V gene, CDR1 is MNHEY and CDR2 is SVGAGI. CDR3 size: 15 residues. The CDR3 loop is CASSYAETPPTEQYF. CDR3 nucleotide sequence: TGTGCCAGCAGTTACGCCGAGACGCCGCCCACCGAGCAGTACTTC.

This clonotype was recorded at least ten times. The chain carries TRBV7-4 and TRBJ1-6; 8 bases map to TRBD1. CDR1 and CDR2 from the germline V gene are SGHVT and SQSDAQ. The CDR3 loop spans 17 amino acids. V gave up 10 bases and J gave up 5 bases; unmatched junction bases: 16. The CDR3 sequence: CAKHLQAGGTNNSPLHF. CDR3 bases: TGTGCCAAACACCTACAAGCAGGGGGCACGAATAATTCACCCCTCCACTTT. The full variable domain, with the rest looked up from reference TRBV7-4 and TRBJ1-6, is GAGVSQSPRYKVAKRGRDVALRCDSISGHVTLYWYRQTLGQGSEVLTYSQSDAQRDKSGRPSGRFSAERPERSVSTLKIQRTEQGDSAVYLCAKHLQAGGTNNSPLHFGNGTRLTVT.

Many counts were recorded for this clonotype. This chain uses TRBV7-9 with TRBJ1-5, with D maybe TRBD1 (5 bases). The CDR3 has 14 amino acids. CDR1 and CDR2 from the germline V gene are SEHNR and FQNEAQ (reference sequence). V was clipped by 1 base and J by 6 bases, with 10 bases between them. CDR3 in amino acids: CASSLGGDGQPQHF. CDR3 coding DNA: TGTGCCAGCAGCTTAGGAGGGGACGGTCAGCCCCAGCATTTT. The full variable domain, its missing parts supplied by reference TRBV7-9 and TRBJ1-5, is DTGVSQNPRHKITKRGQNVTFRCDPISEHNRLYWYRQTLGQGPEFLTYFQNEAQLEKSRLLSDRFSAERPKGSFSTLEIQRTEQGDSAMYLCASSLGGDGQPQHFGDGTRLSIL.